Presented here are 8 T cell receptor beta chains from one specimen sequenced in a study of blood T cell repertoires in COVID-19. Sequencing used immunoSEQ multiplex PCR; TCRdb keeps in-frame clones, though not all of them. The top ten hold about 1% of the sample, which has approximately 480,000 clones, about 91% seen once. Specimen: peripheral blood. The receptors were gathered from a man younger than 35 with COVID-19, enrolled during active disease.

The chain has TRBV6-5 and TRBJ1-6; D unresolved. The V end was cut by 8 bases, the J end by 10 bases, with 15 bases between. This CDR3 has 13 residues. In germline, CDR1 is MNHEY, CDR2 SVGAGI. CDR3 loop: CASGEGFKSPLHF. CDR3 coding DNA: TGTGCCAGCGGGGAGGGTTTTAAATCACCCCTCCACTTT.

V usage is TRBV18 and J usage is TRBJ1-1; 8 nucleotides align to TRBD1. V shed 5 bases and J 3 bases; nucleotides not matched to a gene: 8. Germline V gene sequence: CDR1 KGHSH, CDR2 LQKENI. This CDR3 spans 15 amino acids. CDR3 region: CASSEGTGFDTEAFF. As DNA, the CDR3 is TGTGCCAGCTCAGAAGGGACAGGTTTTGACACTGAAGCTTTCTTT.

In its sample, this clone was seen a few times. J is TRBJ2-1 and V is TRBV5-1; TRBD2 agrees at 10 bases. The CDR3 contains 16 residues. CDR1 and CDR2 from the germline V gene are SGHRS and YFSETQ. V was pared by 5 bases and J by 8 bases, with 13 bases of the junction left unmatched. For the CDR3, the DNA is TGCGCCAGCAGTAAAAGCGGGAGGGCCATCAGGTATGAGCAGTTCTTC. Its translation is CASSKSGRAIRYEQFF.

The chain carries TRBV20-1 and TRBJ2-2, with TRBD1 matching over 8 bases. Losses at the gene ends were 3 bases for V and 6 bases for J; bases not matched to a gene: 6. CDR1 is DFQATT, CDR2 SNEGSKA, per germline (reference sequence). The CDR3 totals 14 residues. This CDR3 is CSASSQGAAGELFF. The CDR3 region has the DNA TGCAGTGCTAGTTCCCAGGGGGCTGCCGGGGAGCTGTTTTTT.

The chain has TRBV15 and TRBJ1-3; unclear D gene. The ends were cut back, 0 bases at V and 0 bases at J, with 6 bases in the middle. The CDR3 has 15 residues. The germline gives CDR1 LNHNV, CDR2 YYDKDF (reference sequence). The CDR3 DNA sequence: TGTGCCACCAGCAGAGACAGGCTCTCTGGAAACACCATATATTTT. Translation gives CATSRDRLSGNTIYF.

The chain has TRBV14 and TRBJ2-7; possible D gene TRBD1, 6 bases. Germline CDR1 is SGHDN and CDR2 is FVKESK. V shed 0 bases and J shed 5 bases, with 11 bases lying between them. CDR3 size: 14 residues. DNA for the CDR3: TGTGCCAGCAGCCAAGATACGCACAGGGACGAGCAGTACTTC. Protein product: CASSQDTHRDEQYF.

The rearrangement links TRBV6-6 to TRBJ2-5, with 7 positions matching TRBD1. Per germline, CDR1 MNHNY and CDR2 SVGAGI (reference sequence). The CDR3 totals 16 residues. V was clipped by 4 bases and J by 1 base; unmatched bases: 9. CDR3: CASSFKQGFGQETQYF. In DNA, the CDR3 is TGTGCCAGCAGTTTCAAACAGGGGTTTGGCCAAGAGACCCAGTACTTC.

With respect to this clone: The sample holds other DNA sequences that translate to the same CDR3. The V gene is TRBV5-1, the J gene TRBJ1-1; D possibly corresponds to TRBD1 (5 bases). The ends were cut back, 4 bases at V and 1 base at J, with 8 bases in the middle. This CDR3 is built from 13 residues. Germline CDR1 SGHRS, CDR2 YFSETQ. CDR3 in amino acids: CASSITGNTEAFF. In DNA form, the CDR3 reads TGCGCCAGCAGCATTACAGGGAACACTGAAGCTTTCTTT.